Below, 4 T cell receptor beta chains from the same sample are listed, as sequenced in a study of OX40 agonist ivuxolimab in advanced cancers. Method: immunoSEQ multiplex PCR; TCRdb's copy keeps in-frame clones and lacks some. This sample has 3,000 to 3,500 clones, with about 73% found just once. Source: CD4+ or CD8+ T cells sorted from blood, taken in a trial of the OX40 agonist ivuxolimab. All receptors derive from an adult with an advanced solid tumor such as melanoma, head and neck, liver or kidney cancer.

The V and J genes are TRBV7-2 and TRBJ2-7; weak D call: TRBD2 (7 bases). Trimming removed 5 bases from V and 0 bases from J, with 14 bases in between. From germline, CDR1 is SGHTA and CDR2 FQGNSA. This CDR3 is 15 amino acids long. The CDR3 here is CASSLRGASSYEQYF. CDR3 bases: TGTGCCAGCAGCCTTCGGGGGGCGAGCTCCTACGAGCAGTACTTC.

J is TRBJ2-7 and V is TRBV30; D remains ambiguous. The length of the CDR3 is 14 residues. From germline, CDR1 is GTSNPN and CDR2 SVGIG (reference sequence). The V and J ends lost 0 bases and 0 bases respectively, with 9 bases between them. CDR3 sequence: CAWSVKGFSYEQYF. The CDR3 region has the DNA TGTGCCTGGAGTGTAAAAGGGTTCTCCTACGAGCAGTACTTC.

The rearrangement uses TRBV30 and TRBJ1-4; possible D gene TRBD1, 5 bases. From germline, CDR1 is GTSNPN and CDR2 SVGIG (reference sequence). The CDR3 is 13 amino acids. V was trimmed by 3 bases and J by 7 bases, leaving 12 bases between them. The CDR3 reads CAWRGVSSEKLFF. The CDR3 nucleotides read TGTGCCTGGAGGGGGGTCTCCAGTGAAAAACTGTTTTTT.

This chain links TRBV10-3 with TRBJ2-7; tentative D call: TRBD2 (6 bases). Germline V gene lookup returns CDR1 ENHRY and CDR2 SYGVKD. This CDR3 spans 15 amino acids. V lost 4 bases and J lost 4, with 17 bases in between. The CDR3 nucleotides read TGTGCCATCAGTGCCTCCAGGTCGGGGGATTACGAGCAGTACTTC. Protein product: CAISASRSGDYEQYF.